This TCR beta chain is drawn from a study of glioma-infiltrating T cells after dendritic cell vaccination. Looked up from germline, CDR1 is SGHRS and CDR2 is YFSETQ. The CDR3 loop spans 16 amino acids. V was shortened by 1 base and J by 0 bases, with 10 bases between the two germline ends. This table comes from immunoSEQ multiplex PCR, and its TCRdb copy is limited to in-frame clones, with some not included. The data hold 65,000 to 80,000 clones, with 81% observed a single time. Fresh-frozen tumor tissue and more than two years of survival data were available for all. The chain joins TRBV5-1 to TRBJ2-2; D not certain. Material: blood, obtained before dendritic cell vaccination. This sequence originates from a human donor with glioblastoma. CDR3 bases: TGCGCCAGCAGCTTGTCTTCCCTCGCGAACACCGGGGAGCTGTTTTTT. It specifies CASSLSSLANTGELFF.